Following are 16 T cell receptor beta chains from one sample sequenced in a study of T cells in localized non-small cell lung cancer (TCRdb year 2020). Library preparation used the immunoSEQ multiplex PCR assay. As stored in TCRdb, this immuneACCESS dataset retains in-frame rearrangements with V and J assigned. A fraction of the clones does not appear; measured against another copy, unresolved V genes explain less than half of the discrepancy, and the remainder lacks a known reason. A total of 75,000 to 85,000 clones appear in this sample, about 84% of them only once. About a tenth of the sample is held by the ten biggest clonotypes. The material sequenced was peripheral blood, taken before any cancer treatment. All receptors derive from a female donor over 55 with stage I lung adenocarcinoma.

The chain uses TRBV5-4 and TRBJ1-4; no definite D call. The V gene lost 0 bases and the J gene lost 8 bases, with 8 bases spanning the gap. Germline CDR1 SGHNT, CDR2 YYREEE (reference sequence). The CDR3 runs to 13 residues. CDR3 nucleotide sequence: TGTGCCAGCAGCTTGGTGGGAGGAGAAAAACTGTTTTTT. Translated: CASSLVGGEKLFF. The whole variable domain, remainder taken from reference TRBV5-4 and TRBJ1-4, is ETGVTQSPTHLIKTRGQQVTLRCSSQSGHNTVSWYQQALGQGPQFIFQYYREEENGRGNFPPRFSGLQFPNYSSELNVNALELDDSALYLCASSLVGGEKLFFGSGTQLSVL.

V usage is TRBV5-4 and J usage is TRBJ1-2, with 7 bases fitting TRBD1. This CDR3 comprises 16 residues. The junction had 5 bases not matched to a gene; V was cut back by 0 bases and J by 0 bases. CDR1 and CDR2 (germline): SGHNT, YYREEE (reference sequence). The CDR3 DNA reads TGTGCCAGCAGCTTGGTTGGGACAGCGTCTAACTATGGCTACACCTTC. Its translation: CASSLVGTASNYGYTF. The whole variable domain, filled in from reference TRBV5-4 and TRBJ1-2, reads ETGVTQSPTHLIKTRGQQVTLRCSSQSGHNTVSWYQQALGQGPQFIFQYYREEENGRGNFPPRFSGLQFPNYSSELNVNALELDDSALYLCASSLVGTASNYGYTFGSGTRLTVV.

The chain combines TRBV9 with TRBJ2-1; TRBD2 matches 10 bases. Germline V lookup: CDR1 SGDLS, CDR2 YYNGEE. The CDR3 totals 18 residues. V lost 0 bases to trimming and J lost 0 bases; unmatched junction nucleotides: 6. The CDR3 loop reads CASSVGLAGQSSYNEQFF. The DNA for the CDR3 is TGTGCCAGCAGCGTAGGACTAGCGGGCCAGAGCTCCTACAATGAGCAGTTCTTC.

This clone came up a few times. The chain has TRBV4-2 and TRBJ1-6; D not certain. Between the trimmed V and J ends, which lost 3 bases and 11 bases, there was a span of 11 bases. The V gene's germline CDR1 is LGHNA and CDR2 YNFKEQ. The CDR3 length is 13 residues. For the CDR3, the DNA is TGTGCCAGCAGCCAGTCGGAGTTTACACCCCTCCACTTT. This sequence encodes CASSQSEFTPLHF.

The rearrangement uses TRBV9 and TRBJ1-5; the match to TRBD1 covers 8 bases. CDR3 length: 14 amino acids. In germline, CDR1 is SGDLS, CDR2 YYNGEE. J gave up 6 bases and V 4 bases, and 6 bases lay outside the gene matches. CDR3 residues: CASSPGRGPQPQHF. CDR3 in DNA: TGTGCCAGCAGCCCAGGCAGGGGGCCTCAGCCCCAGCATTTT.

The V and J genes are TRBV28 and TRBJ1-5, with TRBD1 matching over 8 bases. The germline gives CDR1 MDHEN, CDR2 SYDVKM. CDR3 length: 14 residues. The V gene end was trimmed by 8 bases and the J gene end by 5 bases; junction bases not matched to a gene: 8. The CDR3 is CASSRGQQDQPQHF. CDR3 nucleotide sequence: TGTGCCAGCTCCAGGGGGCAACAGGATCAGCCCCAGCATTTT. Full variable domain (missing parts from reference TRBV28 and TRBJ1-5): DVKVTQSSRYLVKRTGEKVFLECVQDMDHENMFWYRQDPGLGLRLIYFSYDVKMKEKGDIPEGYSVSREKKERFSLILESASTNQTSMYLCASSRGQQDQPQHFGDGTRLSIL.

The V call is TRBV7-2, the J call TRBJ2-4; D not certain. The CDR3 has 15 residues. Germline V lookup: CDR1 SGHTA, CDR2 FQGNSA. The V end lost 5 bases, the J end lost 1 base, and 12 bases lay between the germline ends. The CDR3 spells CASSPGPGAKNIQYF. The CDR3 region has the DNA TGTGCCAGCAGCCCGGGTCCTGGGGCCAAAAACATTCAGTACTTC.

The V gene is TRBV11-3, the J gene TRBJ2-7, with 12 bases that match TRBD2. CDR1 and CDR2 (germline): SGHNT, YENEEA. The CDR3 is made up of 14 amino acids. Unmatched junction bases numbered 6, after V lost 5 bases and J lost 7 bases. CDR3 bases: TGTGCCAGCAGCCTAGCGGGAGGGCCATCGGAGCAGTACTTC. Protein product: CASSLAGGPSEQYF.

This chain joins TRBV7-2 and TRBJ2-7; TRBD1 aligns across 8 bases. The J segment lost 1 base and the V segment lost 5 bases, leaving 10 bases of the junction unmatched. The CDR3 has 16 residues. In germline, CDR1 is SGHTA, CDR2 FQGNSA. Here the CDR3 DNA reads TGTGCCAGCAGCCCCGTCGGGACAGGAGCTTCCTACGAGCAGTACTTC. It is translated as CASSPVGTGASYEQYF. The complete variable domain, with remaining parts taken from reference TRBV7-2 and TRBJ2-7, reads GAGVSQSPSNKVTEKGKDVELRCDPISGHTALYWYRQSLGQGLEFLIYFQGNSAPDKSGLPSDRFSAERTGGSVSTLTIQRTQQEDSAVYLCASSPVGTGASYEQYFGPGTRLTVT.

This clone appeared once. The genes are TRBV7-2 and TRBJ1-4; a weak D match, TRBD1 (5 bases). V dropped 1 base and J dropped 8 bases, with 14 bases sitting between them. The germline CDR1 and CDR2 sequences are SGHTA and FQGNSA. The length of the CDR3 is 15 residues. CDR3 in amino acids: CASSLDGGVWEKLFF. CDR3 sequence (DNA): TGTGCCAGCAGCTTAGACGGGGGAGTTTGGGAAAAACTGTTTTTT.

This clone was observed a handful of times. The chain joins TRBV2 to TRBJ2-7, with 7 bases aligning to TRBD1. The V gene end was trimmed by 8 bases and the J gene end by 0 bases; junction bases not matched to a gene: 7. The germline V gene encodes CDR1 SNHLY and CDR2 FYNNEI. CDR3 length equals 14 residues. CDR3 sequence reads: CASRAGGNSYEQYF. Here the CDR3 DNA reads TGTGCCAGCCGAGCAGGGGGAAACTCCTACGAGCAGTACTTC.

The chain carries TRBV27 and TRBJ2-7, with D uncertain. Germline V gene data show CDR1 as MNHEY and CDR2 as SMNVEV (reference sequence). This CDR3 contains 14 residues. V lost 2 bases, J lost 2 bases, and 10 bases lay in between. In nucleotides, the CDR3 is TGTGCCAGCAGTTTAGTGGCAGGAACCTACGAGCAGTACTTC. Translated, it gives CASSLVAGTYEQYF.

The chain joins TRBV7-3 to TRBJ2-2; possible D gene TRBD1, 5 bases. Trimming shortened V by 5 bases and J by 1 base, and 8 bases separated the two germline ends. Germline V gene data show CDR1 as SGHTA and CDR2 as FQGTGA. The CDR3 sequence is 14 residues long. The CDR3 region has the DNA TGTGCCAGCAGCCAGGACAAGAACACCGGGGAGCTGTTTTTT. This codes for CASSQDKNTGELFF. The entire variable domain, with the rest obtained from reference TRBV7-3 and TRBJ2-2, is as follows: GAGVSQTPSNKVTEKGKYVELRCDPISGHTALYWYRQSLGQGPEFLIYFQGTGAADDSGLPNDRFFAVRPEGSVSTLKIQRTERGDSAVYLCASSQDKNTGELFFGEGSRLTVL.

This clone was seen a handful of times. DNA of the CDR3: TGTGCCAGCAGTCTTCGGACGGACACCGGGGAGCTGTTTTTT. It translates to CASSLRTDTGELFF. The V gene is TRBV6-1, the J gene TRBJ2-2; D not certain. This CDR3 has 14 amino acids. V was clipped by 5 bases and J by 3 bases, with 10 bases between them. From germline, CDR1 is MNHNS and CDR2 SASEGT.

V is TRBV19 and J is TRBJ2-1; D may be TRBD1 (7 bases). With 4 bases removed from V and 6 bases from J, the gap between germline ends came to 13 bases. Germline V gives CDR1 LNHDA, CDR2 SQIVND (reference sequence). The CDR3 has 14 residues. CDR3 bases: TGTGCCAGTAGTACCCAGGGGGGACCCAATGAGCAGTTCTTC. It encodes CASSTQGGPNEQFF.

The chain recombines TRBV7-2 with TRBJ1-6; no reliable D call. Trimming took off 5 bases at V and 10 bases at J, with 15 bases between the two ends. CDR3 length equals 14 residues. Germline V lookup: CDR1 SGHTA, CDR2 FQGNSA. CDR3 bases: TGTGCCAGCAGCCCTCGACGGAGGGCATCACCCCTCCACTTT. This sequence encodes CASSPRRRASPLHF.